This T cell receptor beta chain was found in a study of OX40 agonist ivuxolimab in advanced cancers. Across the study: Patients in dose escalation had liver, melanoma, kidney or head and neck cancers. Those enrolled were around 87% male, with a mean age of around 55 years and ages from about 20 to 79. Whole-study findings and limits: Some of the nonresponding patients also showed low levels of normalized T-cell clonal expansion.

The CDR3 covers 14 residues. Deletions cut 0 bases from V and 6 bases from J, with 11 bases between. Per germline, CDR1 SGHNT and CDR2 YYREEE (reference sequence). In regard to this clone: The antigen is not known.

TCRdb's table, derived via immunoSEQ multiplex PCR, lists solely in-frame clones and lacks some. The data hold tens of thousands of clones, with 80% to 95% observed a single time. Sequencing used CD4+ or CD8+ T cells sorted from blood, obtained in a trial of the OX40 agonist ivuxolimab. This chain uses TRBV5-4 with TRBJ2-3; D call uncertain. This clonotype was obtained from an adult with an advanced solid tumor such as melanoma, head and neck, liver or kidney cancer. DNA of the CDR3: TGTGCCAGCAGCTTGGCTGGGTTTTGGGATACGCAGTATTTT. As protein: CASSLAGFWDTQYF.